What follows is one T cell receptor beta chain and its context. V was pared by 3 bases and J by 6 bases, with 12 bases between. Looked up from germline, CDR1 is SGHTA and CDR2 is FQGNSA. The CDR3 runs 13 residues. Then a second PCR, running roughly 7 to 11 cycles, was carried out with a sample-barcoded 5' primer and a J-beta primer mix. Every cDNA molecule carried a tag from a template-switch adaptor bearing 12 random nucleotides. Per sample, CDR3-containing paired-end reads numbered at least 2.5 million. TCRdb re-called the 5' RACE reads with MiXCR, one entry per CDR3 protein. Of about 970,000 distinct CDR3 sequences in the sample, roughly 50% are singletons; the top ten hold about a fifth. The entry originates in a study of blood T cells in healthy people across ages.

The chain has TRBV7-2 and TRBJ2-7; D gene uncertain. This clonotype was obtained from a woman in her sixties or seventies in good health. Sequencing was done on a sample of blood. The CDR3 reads CASSFTPTGEQYF. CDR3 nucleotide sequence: TGTGCCAGCAGCTTTACGCCCACTGGCGAGCAGTACTTC.